A selection of T cell receptor beta chains follows, all from one sample in a study of beta chain features in type 1 diabetes. TCRdb's table, derived via immunoSEQ multiplex PCR, lists solely in-frame clones and lacks some. The sample lists about 620,000 clones; less than 20% were seen once. The sample taken for sequencing was naive CD4+ T cells from blood. These receptors all stem from a man younger than 35 in good health. Each CDR3 is given with its conserved first and last residue. Each record gives: J gene, clone size, CDR3 length, V gene, D gene, CDR3 protein, CDR3 DNA. The D gene is left open where the match is weak. Clone size is not always given. Where it is, it says once, few, many or a class for expanded clones.

>TRBJ2-7|few|16|TRBV10-3|NA
CAISVPSGVTSYEQYF
TGTGCCATCAGTGTCCCCTCCGGGGTTACGTCCTACGAGCAGTACTTC
>TRBJ1-1|NA|14|TRBV18|NA
CASSRGRRNTEAFF
TGTGCCAGCTCACGAGGCAGGAGGAACACTGAAGCTTTCTTT
>TRBJ1-3|few|13|TRBV4-2|NA
CASSDGSGNTIYF
TGTGCCAGCAGCGACGGATCTGGAAACACCATATATTTT
>TRBJ1-3|few|13|TRBV27|NA
CASKVNSGNTIYF
TGTGCCAGCAAAGTGAACAGTGGAAACACCATATATTTT
>TRBJ1-2|NA|15|TRBV7-3|NA
CASSSGTGKGIGYTF
TGTGCCAGCAGCTCCGGGACGGGAAAGGGAATTGGCTACACCTTC
>TRBJ2-5|NA|17|TRBV25-1|TRBD1
CASTLDRGDTKQETQYF
TGTGCCAGCACCCTGGACAGGGGAGATACAAAACAAGAGACCCAGTACTTC
>TRBJ1-4|few|16|TRBV7-9|NA
CASSPRQVATNEKLFF
TGTGCCAGCAGCCCGCGACAGGTTGCAACTAATGAAAAACTGTTTTTT
>TRBJ2-3|NA|17|TRBV4-3|NA
CASSQTYSGPRTDTQYF
TGCGCCAGCAGCCAAACATATAGCGGACCCCGCACAGATACGCAGTATTTT
>TRBJ2-6|many|14|TRBV4-3|NA
CASSQVSGANVLTF
TGCGCCAGCAGCCAAGTGTCTGGGGCCAACGTCCTGACTTTC
>TRBJ2-7|few|13|TRBV25-1|NA
CASSRDTVYEQYF
TGTGCCAGCAGCCGGGACACGGTCTACGAGCAGTACTTC
>TRBJ1-5|NA|14|TRBV10-3|NA
CAIRGGGDNQPQHF
TGTGCCATCCGCGGAGGGGGAGACAATCAGCCCCAGCATTTT
>TRBJ1-3|few|13|TRBV5-4|NA
CASSPPDRNTIYF
TGTGCCAGCAGCCCGCCCGATCGGAACACCATATATTTT